This TCR beta chain was retrieved from a study of memory CD8 T cells in hepatitis C reinfection (dated by TCRdb to about 2017). For context, the study as a whole: Of the five donors, three spontaneously resolved two consecutive HCV infections, and two cleared a primary infection but developed chronic infection after reinfection. HCV reinfection was defined as a positive HCV RNA test following two negative tests taken at least 60 days apart. Late or post reinfection samples were obtained 12 to 24 weeks after detection of reinfection. The TCR beta repertoire of virus-specific CD8 T cells was tracked longitudinally in 4 or 5 donors across an HCV reinfection episode. Between about 2008 and 2012, roughly five reinfection cases that had stored pre-reinfection samples were identified. In the reinfection study, participants who had resolved a prior HCV infection were followed every 3 months. What the study reported, not specific to this receptor: Because the study included only a few donors, definitive conclusions about public clonotypes linked to secondary clearance could not be reached.

The sample's time point label is to be understood as: late/post reinfection, 12 to 24 weeks after detection. Sorted cells were sequenced directly ex vivo, with no in vitro expansion before TCR sequencing. The donors, who were people who inject drugs, were enrolled in the Montreal Acute Hepatitis C Cohort Study (HEPCO) in Canada. Total naive CD8 T cells, sorted as viable CD3+ CD8+ CD45RO-, came from two donors at all three reinfection time points as controls. Before sorting, cryopreserved peripheral blood mononuclear cells were thawed, and CD8 T cells were purified from the thawed cells. Negative selection with the MACS CD8+ T cell Isolation Kit was used to enrich CD8 T cells. A BD FACSAria II sorter with FACSDiva software was used for cell sorting, and FlowJo was used for data analysis. The library was generated by the immunoSEQ multiplex PCR assay. Genomic DNA was extracted from sorted cells, and the TCR beta V, D and J regions were sequenced by Adaptive Biotechnologies' automated high-throughput method. CDR3 regions were amplified with a two-step, bias-controlled multiplex PCR. Amplified TCR beta libraries were sequenced on an Illumina instrument. Under the source paper's analysis protocol: The demultiplexed reads were processed to cut down on amplification and sequencing bias, and the IMGT database was used to assign CDR3 sequences to gene families. ImmunoSEQ software version 2.0 was used to analyze repertoire data. Out-of-frame sequences and sequences containing stop codons in the CDR3 were removed from the clonotype lists. Clonotypes with a frequency below 0.01% were excluded because such clonotypes corresponded to less than one cell. Richness was computed as observed richness divided by input cell number, and evenness as Shannon entropy divided by log observed richness. Repertoire diversity and the similarity between time points were measured using Simpson diversity and Morisita-Horn overlap indices. Each clonotype was placed into one of four groups: dominant (>1%), sub-dominant (0.5-0.99%), low abundance (0.1-0.49%) or lowest abundance (<0.1%). For the germline index, total nucleotide additions were subtracted from total CDR3 length, and that difference was then divided by total CDR3 length. Sourced from immuneACCESS, this table was stored by TCRdb with only in-frame sequences that have V and J called. A share of the clones is absent; for the studies checked, an unresolved V gene accounts for under half, and the remainder has no known explanation. V and J calls and clone size follow that table, whereas D and trimming were derived from the DNA. The sample table holds some 44,000 clones, of which roughly 89% were seen once. The top ten hold 0.72% of the sample.

V sheds 2 bases and J sheds 4 bases, leaving 11 bases between their ends. From a lookup of the germline V gene, CDR1 and CDR2 are SNHLY and FYNNEI. Reading from cysteine to phenylalanine, the CDR3 counts 14 amino acids. Here the CDR3 DNA is all that survives: 42 bases in frame from base 1. In regard to this clone: Its antigen remains undetermined. No base-level quality is on record; no much larger clone is a single base apart.

The sequence links TRBV2 to TRBJ1-2; TRBD1 is a possible D gene, resting on 5 matching bases. The clonotype originates from a man aged 18 to 29 with hepatitis C virus infection. The sequenced sample was naive CD8+ T cells sorted from blood. Reading the label with the study, this specimen's cell subset or site is: total naive CD8+CD45RO- T cells. The bases read TGTGCCAGCAGTGAAAGTCCTGGGGCCTATGGCTACACCTTC. Its translation reads: CASSESPGAYGYTF.